This T cell receptor beta chain is from a study of CD8+CD57+ T cells in acquired aplastic anemia. Patients picked for sequencing had shown CD8+CD57+ cell expansion detected by flow cytometry. This clonotype appeared many times. Genomic DNA served as template for TCR beta VDJ and CDR3 profiling. TCRdb re-analysed the reads in MiXCR, keeping a single row per CDR3 protein. Here the sample spans 150,000 or so distinct CDR3 sequences, less than 60% being singletons. V was clipped by 5 bases and J by 9 bases; unmatched bases: 2. Germline assignment: CDR1 SEHNR and CDR2 FQNEAQ (reference sequence). This CDR3 contains 12 residues.

Sequenced material: sorted CD4+, CD8+, or CD8+CD57+ T cells (not recorded which) from PBMCs. The V and J genes are TRBV7-9 and TRBJ2-1; TRBD2 agrees at 9 bases. This receptor was obtained from a human donor with aplastic anemia. DNA of the CDR3: TGTGCCAGCAGCCAGACTAGCGGTGAGCAGTTCTTC. This translates into CASSQTSGEQFF.